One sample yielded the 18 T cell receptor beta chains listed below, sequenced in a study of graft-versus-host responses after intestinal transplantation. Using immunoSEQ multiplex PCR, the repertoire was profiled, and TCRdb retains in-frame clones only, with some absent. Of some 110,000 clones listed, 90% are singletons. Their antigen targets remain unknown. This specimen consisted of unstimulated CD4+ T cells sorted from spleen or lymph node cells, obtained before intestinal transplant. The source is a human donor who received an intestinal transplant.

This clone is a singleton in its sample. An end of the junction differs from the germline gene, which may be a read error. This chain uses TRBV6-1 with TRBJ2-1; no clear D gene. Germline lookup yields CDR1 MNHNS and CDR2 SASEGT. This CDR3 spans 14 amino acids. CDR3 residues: CASSESIQRNGQFF. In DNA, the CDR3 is TGTGCCAGCAGTGAATCTATCCAGAGGAATGGGCAGTTCTTC.

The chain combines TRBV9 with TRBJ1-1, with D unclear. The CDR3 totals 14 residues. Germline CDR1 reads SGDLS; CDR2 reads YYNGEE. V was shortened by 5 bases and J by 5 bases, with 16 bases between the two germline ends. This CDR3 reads CASSARGGRTEAFF. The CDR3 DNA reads TGTGCCAGCAGTGCCCGCGGCGGGAGGACTGAAGCTTTCTTT.

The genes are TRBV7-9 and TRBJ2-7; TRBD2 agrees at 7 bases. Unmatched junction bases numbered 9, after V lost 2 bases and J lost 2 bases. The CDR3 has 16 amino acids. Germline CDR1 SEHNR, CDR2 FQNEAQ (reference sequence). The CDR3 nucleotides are TGTGCCAGCAGCTTATCGCGAACTGGGACTACCTACGAGCAGTACTTC. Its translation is CASSLSRTGTTYEQYF.

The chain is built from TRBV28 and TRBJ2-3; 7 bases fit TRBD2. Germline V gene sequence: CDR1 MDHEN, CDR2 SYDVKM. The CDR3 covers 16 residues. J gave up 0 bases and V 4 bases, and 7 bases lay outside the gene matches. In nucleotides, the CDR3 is TGTGCCAGCAGTTCACCCGGGACTACTAGCACAGATACGCAGTATTTT. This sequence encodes CASSSPGTTSTDTQYF.

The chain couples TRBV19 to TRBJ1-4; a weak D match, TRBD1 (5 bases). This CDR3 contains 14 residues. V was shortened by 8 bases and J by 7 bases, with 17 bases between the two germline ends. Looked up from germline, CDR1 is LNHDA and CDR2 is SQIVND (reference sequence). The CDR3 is CASCSQGLGEKLFF. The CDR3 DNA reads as TGTGCCAGTTGTTCCCAGGGACTGGGTGAAAAACTGTTTTTT. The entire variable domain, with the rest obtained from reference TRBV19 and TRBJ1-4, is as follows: DGGITQSPKYLFRKEGQNVTLSCEQNLNHDAMYWYRQDPGQGLRLIYYSQIVNDFQKGDIAEGYSVSREKKESFPLTVTSAQKNPTAFYLCASCSQGLGEKLFFGSGTQLSVL.

The DNA of the CDR3 is TGTGCCAGCGGCTTAAAGGAGCGCTCGATCTCCTACGAGCAGTACTTC. This sequence encodes CASGLKERSISYEQYF. This sequence joins TRBV2 and TRBJ2-7; D unclear. Trimming stripped 8 bases from V and 0 bases from J, with 20 bases between. The CDR3 extends over 16 amino acids. Per germline, CDR1 SNHLY and CDR2 FYNNEI. Looking up the rest from reference TRBV2 and TRBJ2-7 gives the full variable domain: EPEVTQTPSHQVTQMGQEVILRCVPISNHLYFYWYRQILGQKVEFLVSFYNNEISEKSEIFDDQFSVERPDGSNFTLKIRSTKLEDSAMYFCASGLKERSISYEQYFGPGTRLTVT.

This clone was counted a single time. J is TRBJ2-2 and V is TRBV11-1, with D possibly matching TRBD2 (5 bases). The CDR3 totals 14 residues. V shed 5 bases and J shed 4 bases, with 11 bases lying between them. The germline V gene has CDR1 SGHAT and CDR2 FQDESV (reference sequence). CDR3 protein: CASSLPGFTGELFF. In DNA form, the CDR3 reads TGTGCCAGCAGCCTTCCGGGATTCACCGGGGAGCTGTTTTTT.

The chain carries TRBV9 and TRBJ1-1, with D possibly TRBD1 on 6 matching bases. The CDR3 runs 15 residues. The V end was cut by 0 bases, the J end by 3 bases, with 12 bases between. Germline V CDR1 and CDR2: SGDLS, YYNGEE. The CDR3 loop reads CASSVEPQGDTEAFF. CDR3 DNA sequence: TGTGCCAGCAGCGTAGAACCACAGGGTGACACTGAAGCTTTCTTT.

The CDR3 coding sequence is TGTGCCAGCAGCTCCCAACAGGGGAACTATGGCTACACCTTC. Translating it yields CASSSQQGNYGYTF. This chain joins TRBV7-2 and TRBJ1-2, with 7 bases aligning to TRBD1. The V segment lost 4 bases and the J segment 2 bases; nucleotides outside the gene matches: 4. The CDR3 has 14 residues. Germline CDR1 is SGHTA and CDR2 is FQGNSA.

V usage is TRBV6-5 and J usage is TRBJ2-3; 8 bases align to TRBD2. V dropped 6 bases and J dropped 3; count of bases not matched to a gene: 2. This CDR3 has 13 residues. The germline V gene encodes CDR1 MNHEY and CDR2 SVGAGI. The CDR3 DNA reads TGTGCCAGCAGGGCGGGAGGTACAGATACGCAGTATTTT. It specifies CASRAGGTDTQYF.

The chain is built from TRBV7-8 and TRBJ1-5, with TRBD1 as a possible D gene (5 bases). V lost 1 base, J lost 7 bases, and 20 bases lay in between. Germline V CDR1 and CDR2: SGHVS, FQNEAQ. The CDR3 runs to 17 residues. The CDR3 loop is CASSLVPRGGERQPQHF. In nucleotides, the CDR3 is TGTGCCAGCAGCTTAGTCCCAAGGGGTGGGGAACGGCAGCCCCAGCATTTT.

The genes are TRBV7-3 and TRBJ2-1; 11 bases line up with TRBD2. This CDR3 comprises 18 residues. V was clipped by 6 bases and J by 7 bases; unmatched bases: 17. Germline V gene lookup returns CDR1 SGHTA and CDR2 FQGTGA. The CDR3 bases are TGTGCCAGCAGATCCACTAGCGGGAGCTCCTCGCGGGGGAATGAGCAGTTCTTC. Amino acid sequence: CASRSTSGSSSRGNEQFF. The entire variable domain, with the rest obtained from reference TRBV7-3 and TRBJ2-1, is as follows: GAGVSQTPSNKVTEKGKYVELRCDPISGHTALYWYRQSLGQGPEFLIYFQGTGAADDSGLPNDRFFAVRPEGSVSTLKIQRTERGDSAVYLCASRSTSGSSSRGNEQFFGPGTRLTVL.

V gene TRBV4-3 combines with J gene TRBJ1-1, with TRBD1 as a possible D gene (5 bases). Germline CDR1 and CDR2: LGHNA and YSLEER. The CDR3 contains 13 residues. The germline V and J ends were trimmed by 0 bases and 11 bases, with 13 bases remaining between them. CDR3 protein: CASSQDWVAGAFF. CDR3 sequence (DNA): TGCGCCAGCAGCCAAGATTGGGTCGCAGGGGCTTTCTTT.

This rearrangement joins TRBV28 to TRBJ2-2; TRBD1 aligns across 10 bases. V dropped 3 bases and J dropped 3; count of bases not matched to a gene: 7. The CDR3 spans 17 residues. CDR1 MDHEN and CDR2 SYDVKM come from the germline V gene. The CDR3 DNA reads TGTGCCAGCAGTTTCAGAAGACAGGGGGCGCACACCGGGGAGCTGTTTTTT. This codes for CASSFRRQGAHTGELFF.

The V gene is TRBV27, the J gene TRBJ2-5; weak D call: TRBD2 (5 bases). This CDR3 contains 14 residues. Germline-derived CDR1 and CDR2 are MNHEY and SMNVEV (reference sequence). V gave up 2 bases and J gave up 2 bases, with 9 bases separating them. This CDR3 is CASSLRRTQETQYF. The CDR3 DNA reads TGTGCCAGCAGTTTAAGGCGGACTCAAGAGACCCAGTACTTC.

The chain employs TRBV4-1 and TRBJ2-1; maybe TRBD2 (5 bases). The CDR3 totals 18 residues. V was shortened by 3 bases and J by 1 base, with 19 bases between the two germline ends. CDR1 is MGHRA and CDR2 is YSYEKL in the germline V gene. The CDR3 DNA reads TGCGCCAGCAGCCATCTCGCGCCGAAGCGGAGATCCTACAATGAGCAGTTCTTC. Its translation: CASSHLAPKRRSYNEQFF.

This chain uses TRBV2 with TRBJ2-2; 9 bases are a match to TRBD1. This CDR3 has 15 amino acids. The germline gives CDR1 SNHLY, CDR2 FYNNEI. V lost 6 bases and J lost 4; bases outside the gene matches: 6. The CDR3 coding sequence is TGTGCCAGCAGATTCCAGACAGGGGGCACCGGGGAGCTGTTTTTT. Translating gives CASRFQTGGTGELFF.

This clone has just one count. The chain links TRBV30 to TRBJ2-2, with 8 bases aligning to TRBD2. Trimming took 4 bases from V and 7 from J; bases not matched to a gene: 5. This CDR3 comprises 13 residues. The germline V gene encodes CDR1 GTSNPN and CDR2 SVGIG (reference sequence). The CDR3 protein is CAWNSGMIGELFF. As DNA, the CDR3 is TGTGCCTGGAATAGCGGGATGATCGGGGAGCTGTTTTTT.